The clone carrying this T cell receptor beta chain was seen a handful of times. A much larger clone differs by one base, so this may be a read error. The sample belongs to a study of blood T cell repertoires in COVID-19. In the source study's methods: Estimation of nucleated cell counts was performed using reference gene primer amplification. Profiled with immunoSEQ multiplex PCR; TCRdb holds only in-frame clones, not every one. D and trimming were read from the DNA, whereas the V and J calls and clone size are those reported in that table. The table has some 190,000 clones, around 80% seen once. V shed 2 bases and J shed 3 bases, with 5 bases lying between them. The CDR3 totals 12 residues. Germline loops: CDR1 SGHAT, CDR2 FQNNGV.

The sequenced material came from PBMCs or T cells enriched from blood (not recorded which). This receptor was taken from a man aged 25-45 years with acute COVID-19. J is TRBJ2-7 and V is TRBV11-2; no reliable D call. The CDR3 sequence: CASSLQVYEQYF. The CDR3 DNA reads TGTGCCAGCAGCTTACAGGTCTACGAGCAGTACTTC.